These T cell receptor beta chains were read from a single sample in a study of blood T cell repertoires in COVID-19. TCRdb's copy holds only in-frame clones and misses some; the assay was immunoSEQ multiplex PCR. The table includes about 250,000 clones, 70% to 90% detected once. Sequenced sample: peripheral blood. These TCRs come from a man aged 50-59 years with COVID-19, enrolled during active disease. CDR3s include the opening cysteine and the closing phenylalanine or tryptophan. D genes are given only for firm matches. Clone size is shown for a subset of rows, as once, few, many or a class of expanded clone.

v_gene	abundance	j_gene	d_gene	CDR3nt	CDR3aa
TRBV28	NA	TRBJ2-6	NA	TGTGCCAGCAGTTTGGCGGGGTCTTCTGGGGCCAACGTCCTGACTTTC	CASSLAGSSGANVLTF
TRBV7-2	NA	TRBJ2-3	TRBD2	TGTGCCAGCAGCTTTCAGCGGGGGAGCACAGATACGCAGTATTTT	CASSFQRGSTDTQYF
TRBV6-5	NA	TRBJ1-2	NA	TGTGCCAGCAGAAGGGGGGGGTATGGCTACACCTTC	CASRRGGYGYTF
TRBV7-9	NA	TRBJ1-4	TRBD1	TGTGCCAGCAGCTTAGCGGTCAGGGGGCAGGATGAAAAACTGTTTTTT	CASSLAVRGQDEKLFF
TRBV7-2	NA	TRBJ1-1	TRBD1	TGTGCCAGCAGCTTAGCCCGGGACAGCGTCACTGAAGCTTTCTTT	CASSLARDSVTEAFF
TRBV10-3	NA	TRBJ2-3	NA	TGTGCCATCAGTGAGGCCTTCTCGCGGGGATCACAAGATACGCAGTATTTT	CAISEAFSRGSQDTQYF
TRBV27	NA	TRBJ1-1	NA	TGTGCCAGCAGTTTACAGGGAGGGCTGAACACTGAAGCTTTCTTT	CASSLQGGLNTEAFF
TRBV3-1/TRBV3-2	NA	TRBJ1-1	NA	TGTGCCAGCAGCCGACAGCTGAACACTGAAGCTTTCTTT	CASSRQLNTEAFF
TRBV7-3	NA	TRBJ2-1	NA	TGTGCCAGCAGCTTAACGGGACAAGGGGTGGTCAGAGAGCAGTTCTTC	CASSLTGQGVVREQFF
TRBV6-2/TRBV6-3	NA	TRBJ2-7	TRBD2	TGTGCCAGCAGTGGGACTAGCGGTGGGCCCTACTACGAGCAGTACTTC	CASSGTSGGPYYEQYF
TRBV3-1/TRBV3-2	few	TRBJ2-7	TRBD1	TGTGCCAGCAGCCCCCGACAGGGCTCCTACGAGCAGTACTTC	CASSPRQGSYEQYF
TRBV18	NA	TRBJ2-7	NA	TGTGCCAGCTCACTTTCGGGGGTGGGAACCTACGAGCAGTACTTC	CASSLSGVGTYEQYF
TRBV7-9	NA	TRBJ1-4	NA	TGTGCCAGCAGCCACGGGGGACGATATAATGAAAAACTGTTTTTT	CASSHGGRYNEKLFF
TRBV27	NA	TRBJ2-5	TRBD2	TGTGCCAGCAGTTTGAGTTGGCCGAATCGGGGGGGCCAGTACTTC	CASSLSWPNRGGQYF
TRBV13	few	TRBJ2-1	NA	TGTGCCGGCTTAAGGCAAGGAGATCGGCTAGATGAGCAGTTCTTC	CAGLRQGDRLDEQFF
TRBV6-5	NA	TRBJ1-1	NA	TGTGCCAGCAGGCCCACAGGGTTAGGCCCTGAAGCTTTCTTT	CASRPTGLGPEAFF
TRBV6-2/TRBV6-3	once	TRBJ2-1	NA	TGTGCCAGCAGTTCTATACTAGCAGGACCCAGTGAGCAGTTCTTC	CASSSILAGPSEQFF
TRBV6-5	NA	TRBJ1-1	NA	TGTGCCAGCAAGGGGATCGGGGGTACTGAAGCTTTCTTT	CASKGIGGTEAFF
TRBV29-1	NA	TRBJ1-1	NA	TGCAGCGTTGAACGCCAGATGAACACTGAAGCTTTCTTT	CSVERQMNTEAFF
TRBV2	NA	TRBJ2-7	TRBD1	TGTGCCAGCAGGCAGACAGGGGGTCTCGAGCAGTACTTC	CASRQTGGLEQYF
TRBV28	NA	TRBJ1-6	NA	TGTGCCAGCAGACCACCTCCCGCGGGTTCACCCCTCCACTTT	CASRPPPAGSPLHF
TRBV18	few	TRBJ1-1	NA	TGTGCCAGCTCACTTCAGGGTATGGAAACTGAAGCTTTCTTT	CASSLQGMETEAFF
TRBV4-1	NA	TRBJ2-2	NA	TGCGCCAGCAGTCAATCATCCACCGGGGAGCTGTTTTTT	CASSQSSTGELFF
TRBV29-1	NA	TRBJ2-5	NA	TGCAGCGTTGAGTATCACAGTCAAGAGACCCAGTACTTC	CSVEYHSQETQYF
TRBV11-2	NA	TRBJ2-7	NA	TGTGCCAGCAGCGCCGGAAGGAGTTACGAGCAGTACTTC	CASSAGRSYEQYF
TRBV20-1	NA	TRBJ2-5	NA	TGCAGTGCTAGTGCACTAGGCCAAGAGACCCAGTACTTC	CSASALGQETQYF
TRBV4-2	NA	TRBJ1-3	NA	TGTGCCAGCAGCCAAGATATACTGAGTTCTGGAAACACCATATATTTT	CASSQDILSSGNTIYF
TRBV28	NA	TRBJ1-2	NA	TGTGCCAGCACCTCCGGGGGGTTTAACTATGGCTACACCTTC	CASTSGGFNYGYTF
TRBV7-9	NA	TRBJ2-3	NA	TGTGCCAGCAGAAGACTTCCAGATACGCAGTATTTT	CASRRLPDTQYF
TRBV30	NA	TRBJ1-3	NA	TGTGCCTGGAGTCCAGGGTTCACCATATATTTT	CAWSPGFTIYF
TRBV11-2	NA	TRBJ1-1	NA	TGTGCCAGCAGCTTAGAGCCAGAATCTGAAGCTTTCTTT	CASSLEPESEAFF
TRBV5-1	few	TRBJ2-3	NA	TGCGCCAGCAGACCAAGTACTGCCACAGATACGCAGTATTTT	CASRPSTATDTQYF
TRBV6-2/TRBV6-3	NA	TRBJ2-7	TRBD1	TGTGCCAGCAGCGTGACAGGGGGGGTCTCCTACGAGCAGTACTTC	CASSVTGGVSYEQYF
TRBV7-2	NA	TRBJ2-1	TRBD2	TGTGCCAGCAGCCAGTTCCCTAGCGGGGGAGGTGAGCAGTTCTTC	CASSQFPSGGGEQFF
TRBV24-1	NA	TRBJ2-2	NA	TGTGCCACCATGAGCCCCCTGAACACCGGGGAGCTGTTTTTT	CATMSPLNTGELFF
TRBV29-1	NA	TRBJ2-7	TRBD1	TGCAGCGGGCGACAGGGTAACGAGCAGTACTTC	CSGRQGNEQYF
TRBV5-4	NA	TRBJ2-5	TRBD1	TGTGCCAGCAGCTCGGACAGGGTGGGACAAGAGACCCAGTACTTC	CASSSDRVGQETQYF
TRBV9	NA	TRBJ1-5	NA	TGTGCCAGCAGCGTAGCGGGGGGTAGTGCTCAGCCCCAGCATTTT	CASSVAGGSAQPQHF
TRBV1	NA	TRBJ1-5	NA	TGCACCAGCAGACTCGGACGGGACAGGTCCCTTAGCAATCAGCCCCAGCATTTT	CTSRLGRDRSLSNQPQHF
TRBV2	few	TRBJ1-6	NA	TGTGCCAGCAGTGAGGGCAGGTTGTATAATTCACCCCTCCACTTT	CASSEGRLYNSPLHF